A selection of T cell receptor beta chains follows, all from one sample in a study of blood T cell repertoires in COVID-19. The method was immunoSEQ multiplex PCR; TCRdb's version includes in-frame clones alone and lacks a portion of them. Here the sample spans 120,000 or so clones, around 89% being singletons. Sequenced sample: peripheral blood. These receptors were taken from a woman in her forties or fifties with acute or convalescent COVID-19. The CDR3 runs from the conserved cysteine through the conserved F or W. Rows give clone size only sometimes, using once, few, many, or a class for an expanded clone.

clone size | J gene | V gene | CDR3 protein
NA | TRBJ1-6 | TRBV27 | CAGYRGRFAGNSPLHF
NA | TRBJ2-5 | TRBV28 | CASSAGSETQYF
NA | TRBJ2-3 | TRBV28 | CASRGEGGTDTQYF
NA | TRBJ2-5 | TRBV19 | CASSKSYSQETQYF
NA | TRBJ2-2 | TRBV19 | CASSISGSTGELFF
NA | TRBJ1-5 | TRBV15 | CATSRVTGAGTANQPQHF
NA | TRBJ2-3 | TRBV28 | CASSLGGAGGSTDTQYF
NA | TRBJ2-1 | TRBV9 | CASSPGTSGLGGEQFF
few | TRBJ2-2 | TRBV2 | CASAKQETLTGELFF
NA | TRBJ2-5 | TRBV24-1 | CATSPANRPETQYF
NA | TRBJ1-3 | TRBV29-1 | CSVRGTGAGNTIYF
NA | TRBJ2-1 | TRBV4-1 | CASSQGSGLENNEQFF
NA | TRBJ2-1 | TRBV4-2 | CASGTGLAGVDEQFF
NA | TRBJ1-4 | TRBV25-1 | CASSYPDRGRTNEKLFF
NA | TRBJ2-5 | TRBV25-1 | CASSDRGQGGVDQYF
NA | TRBJ1-1 | TRBV5-1 | CASSLANRNTEAFF
once | TRBJ1-2 | TRBV19 | CASNDRTSNYGYTF
NA | TRBJ2-5 | TRBV14 | CASSRPPPGLAGGRETQYF
NA | TRBJ2-7 | TRBV7-2 | CASSQTSVFHEQYF
NA | TRBJ2-7 | TRBV5-1 | CASSAGQLYEQYF
few | TRBJ1-2 | TRBV3-1/TRBV3-2 | CASSQDRVYGYTF
NA | TRBJ1-6 | TRBV19 | CASSIVGQPTTPLHF
once | TRBJ1-2 | TRBV28 | CASTNRPHGYTF
NA | TRBJ2-1 | TRBV5-4 | CASSPGRSGSRDEQFF
NA | TRBJ1-3 | TRBV11-2 | CASSQGQKGGNTIYF
NA | TRBJ1-4 | TRBV18 | CASSHDRLAEKLFF
NA | TRBJ2-7 | TRBV30 | CAWSTRSYEQYF
NA | TRBJ2-7 | TRBV27 | CASSLRSPTLAGASEQYF
NA | TRBJ2-1 | TRBV4-2 | CASSQYLAGGTNEQFF
NA | TRBJ1-2 | TRBV5-6 | CASSSDTPFGYTF
NA | TRBJ2-7 | TRBV19 | CASSVRTATRSYEQYF
NA | TRBJ1-4 | TRBV5-1 | CASSLAGSGYNEKLFF
NA | TRBJ2-1 | TRBV11-3 | CASSLVGLAGAGEQFF
NA | TRBJ1-5 | TRBV6-1 | CASSELGQFANQPQHF
NA | TRBJ2-7 | TRBV6-5 | CATFGKGAGEQYF
NA | TRBJ1-1 | TRBV20-1 | CSGRVNTEAFF
NA | TRBJ1-4 | TRBV12-3/TRBV12-4 | CASSLRGSEKLFF
NA | TRBJ2-7 | TRBV12-3/TRBV12-4 | CASSTSSYEQYF
NA | TRBJ1-3 | TRBV18 | CASSQDYSGNTIYF
NA | TRBJ2-5 | TRBV7-9 | CASSPGTAQETQYF
NA | TRBJ2-7 | TRBV7-2 | CASSFGVAGQGYEQYF